This T cell receptor (beta chain) was documented in a study of identical twins. Study-wide points: Among monozygotic twins, out-of-frame TCR alpha sharing exceeded what models predicted. Cord blood beta clonotypes that were abundant carried fewer insertions, and memory repertoires showed no such trend.

There are 15 residues in the CDR3. Germline CDR1 and CDR2: SGHAT and FQNNGV. V shed 5 bases, J shed 6 bases, and the junction held 12 bases outside the gene matches. cDNA molecules carried unique molecular identifiers, and template switching added a universal primer site. Using its own MiXCR run on the 5' RACE reads, TCRdb lists one record per CDR3 protein. The table has 690,000 or so distinct CDR3 sequences, 8.6% seen once. This clonotype was picked up many times. The antigen is undetermined. With no exceptions, donors were healthy Caucasians. In addition, the sample was reused for a study of yellow fever vaccine responses in identical twins.

Source material: PBMCs. This TCR came from a woman aged 18-29 years in good health. This chain uses TRBV11-2 with TRBJ1-1; TRBD1 agrees at 7 bases. CDR3 coding DNA: TGTGCCAGCAGCACCCCGACAGGGAGGGGTTCTGAAGCTTTCTTT. Its protein is CASSTPTGRGSEAFF.